These T cell receptor beta chains were read from a single sample in a study of T cell responses to AZD1222 COVID-19 vaccine. Using immunoSEQ multiplex PCR, the repertoire was profiled, and TCRdb retains in-frame clones only, with some absent. The table records around 100,000 clones, around 90% of them present only once. Sequenced here: peripheral blood, sampled on day 0 of AZD1222 vaccination. These receptors came from an adult in good health. The CDR3 runs from the conserved cysteine through the conserved F or W. Each record gives: clone size, D gene, J gene, V gene, CDR3 DNA, CDR3 protein. The D gene is left open where the match is weak. Clone size is shown for a subset of rows, as once, few, many or a class of expanded clone.

. . TRBJ2-2 TRBV29-1 TGCAGCGTTCTTACTAGTTCGAACACCGGGGAGCTGTTTTTT CSVLTSSNTGELFF
. . TRBJ1-3 TRBV4-2 TGTGCCAGCAGCCAAGAAGGGGCCTCCTCTGGAAACACCATATATTTT CASSQEGASSGNTIYF
. . TRBJ2-1 TRBV2 TGTGCCAGCAGTGTGGTAGGAGGGGGCAGGGAGCAGTTCTTC CASSVVGGGREQFF
. TRBD1 TRBJ2-2 TRBV7-7 TGTGCCAGCAGCTCGGGACAGGGGGCCGGGGAGCTGTTTTTT CASSSGQGAGELFF
. TRBD2 TRBJ2-1 TRBV29-1 TGCAGCGTTGACCCCGGACTAGCGGGGGGGCCTAATGAGCAGTTCTTC CSVDPGLAGGPNEQFF
. . TRBJ1-2 TRBV19 TGTGCCAGTAGTGGAGGGGCGCGAAATGGCTACACCTTC CASSGGARNGYTF
. . TRBJ1-5 TRBV19 TGTGCCAGTATGCAAAATAGCAATCAGCCCCAGCATTTT CASMQNSNQPQHF
once TRBD1 TRBJ1-1 TRBV3-1/TRBV3-2 TGTGCCAGCTCGGGACAGTACACTGAAGCTTTCTTT CASSGQYTEAFF
. . TRBJ1-5 TRBV7-8 TGTGCCAGCAGCCAATACAATCAGCCCCAGCATTTT CASSQYNQPQHF
. TRBD2 TRBJ2-7 TRBV19 TGTGCCAGTCGGACGACTAGCACCGGGTCCTACGAGCAGTACTTC CASRTTSTGSYEQYF
. . TRBJ2-2 TRBV7-3 TGTGCCAGCAGGAGCCTAGGGGCCGCGAACACCGGGGAGCTGTTTTTT CASRSLGAANTGELFF
. . TRBJ2-2 TRBV25-1 TGTGCCAGCAGTGCCGGAGGCGGGGAGCTGTTTTTT CASSAGGGELFF
. . TRBJ2-7 TRBV5-1 TGCGCCAGCAGCTCCCCCGGACCGCGGGGCCCCGCCTACGAGCAGTACTTC CASSSPGPRGPAYEQYF
. . TRBJ2-7 TRBV5-4 TGTGCCAGCAGCTTGGCCGGAGGGTCCTACGAGCAGTACTTC CASSLAGGSYEQYF
. . TRBJ1-3 TRBV19 TGTGCCAGTACCACCTTTCAGGGAAACACCATATATTTT CASTTFQGNTIYF
. . TRBJ1-3 TRBV15 TGTGCCTCATATTTCCCTCCTTGTCCTGTGGACACCAGAAACACCATATATTTT CASYFPPCPVDTRNTIYF
. . TRBJ2-2 TRBV11-2 TGTGCCAGCAGACGACAGAACACCGGGGAGCTGTTTTTT CASRRQNTGELFF
. . TRBJ1-6 TRBV5-4 TGTGCCAGCAGCCCAAGACATGCCCCCTATAATTCACCCCTCCACTTT CASSPRHAPYNSPLHF
few TRBD2 TRBJ2-7 TRBV2 TGTGCCAGCAGTGCGAGGCTAGCGGGGAACTTCAACGAGCAGTACTTC CASSARLAGNFNEQYF
. . TRBJ1-1 TRBV5-4 TGTGCCAGCAGCTTGGGCCCCTTTCCACAGGCCACTGAAGCTTTCTTT CASSLGPFPQATEAFF
. TRBD2 TRBJ2-3 TRBV4-3 TGCGCCAGCAGCCAAGCCCCTTGGGGGGGAGCGACAGATACGCAGTATTTT CASSQAPWGGATDTQYF
once . TRBJ2-1 TRBV12-3/TRBV12-4 TGTGCCAGCAGTCCACAGCAGAATGAGCAGTTCTTC CASSPQQNEQFF
once TRBD2 TRBJ2-3 TRBV2 TGTGCCAGCAGCGGACTAGCGGGGGGCGGAGATACGCAGTATTTT CASSGLAGGGDTQYF
. . TRBJ1-2 TRBV30 TGTGCCTGGAGTGGCAGAGGCTACACCTTC CAWSGRGYTF